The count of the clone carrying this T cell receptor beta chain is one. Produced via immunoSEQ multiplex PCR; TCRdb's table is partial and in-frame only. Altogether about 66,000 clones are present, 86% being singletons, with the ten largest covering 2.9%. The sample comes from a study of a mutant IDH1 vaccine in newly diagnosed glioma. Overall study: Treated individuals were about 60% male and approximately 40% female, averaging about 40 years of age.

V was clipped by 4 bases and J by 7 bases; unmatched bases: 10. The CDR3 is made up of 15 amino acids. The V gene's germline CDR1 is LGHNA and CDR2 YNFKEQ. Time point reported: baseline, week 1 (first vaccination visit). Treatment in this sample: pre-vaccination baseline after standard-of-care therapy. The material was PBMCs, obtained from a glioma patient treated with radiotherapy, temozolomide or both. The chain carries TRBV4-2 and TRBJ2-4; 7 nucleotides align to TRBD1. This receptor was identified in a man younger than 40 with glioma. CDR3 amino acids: CASSPGTVQPNIQYF. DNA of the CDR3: TGTGCCAGCAGCCCCGGGACAGTCCAACCTAACATTCAGTACTTC.